The clone carrying this TCR beta chain was counted many times. Its antigen is not known. This sample is drawn from a study of T cells after yellow fever vaccination. Study-level points and caveats: Among all clonotypes, a small share was observed in both CD4 and CD8 compartments.

TCRdb re-analysed the 5' RACE reads in MiXCR, keeping a single row per CDR3 protein. This table holds hundreds of thousands of distinct CDR3 sequences, approximately 12% found once. V lost 3 bases, J lost 3 bases, and 6 bases lay in between. The germline CDR1 and CDR2 sequences are DFQATT and SNEGSKA (reference sequence). This CDR3 is built from 12 residues. This receptor was identified in a man in his thirties or forties who received the YFV17D yellow fever vaccine. This chain links TRBV20-1 with TRBJ2-1; a weak D match, TRBD2 (6 bases). The input for sequencing was PBMCs, taken on the day of the yellow fever booster vaccination. CDR3 DNA: TGCAGTGCTAGTAGCGGCTACAATGAGCAGTTCTTC. This sequence encodes CSASSGYNEQFF.